The entry below gives a single TCR beta chain sequence along with its context. The CDR3 runs to 17 residues. Germline CDR1 is SGDLS and CDR2 is YYNGEE. The V end was cut by 0 bases, the J end by 2 bases, with 15 bases between. The entry originates in a study of technical replicates of blood from several donors. Assay: immunoSEQ multiplex PCR; the TCRdb copy retains only in-frame clones and omits some. This table has approximately 82,000 clones, roughly 94% appearing once. The receptor was derived from a human donor in good health. The sample was T cells isolated from PBMCs. The V and J genes are TRBV9 and TRBJ2-1; possibly TRBD2 for D (6 bases). The CDR3 region is CASSVATLARPYNEQFF. CDR3 nucleotide sequence: TGTGCCAGCAGCGTAGCCACTCTAGCGAGACCCTACAATGAGCAGTTCTTC. Supplemented by reference TRBV9 and TRBJ2-1, the full variable domain reads DSGVTQTPKHLITATGQRVTLRCSPRSGDLSVYWYQQSLDQGLQFLIQYYNGEERAKGNILERFSAQQFPDLHSELNLSSLELGDSALYFCASSVATLARPYNEQFFGPGTRLTVL.